Listed here are 15 T cell receptor beta chains from one sample, sequenced in a study of human CD8 memory T cell subsets. Libraries targeted TCR beta using 5' RACE with UMIs. No DNA is given; TCRdb re-called the 5' RACE reads and lists each CDR3 protein once. The listing contains 15,000 or so distinct CDR3 sequences. Material: CD8+ stem-like memory T cells (TSCM and TCM) sorted from PBMCs. The subset is: stem-like memory CD8 T cells (TSTEM), CCR7+ PD-1- TIGIT-. All receptors derive from a human donor in good health.

This rearrangement joins TRBV2 to TRBJ2-3. Germline V CDR1 and CDR2: SNHLY, FYNNEI. The CDR3 runs to 16 residues. The chain's CDR3 is CASSDFTSVYTDTQYF.

The chain recombines TRBV9 with TRBJ1-1. This CDR3 contains 14 residues. From germline, CDR1 is SGDLS and CDR2 YYNGEE. CDR3 residues: CASSVAELNTEAFF.

This chain uses TRBV5-6 with TRBJ1-1; there is no DNA to check the TCRdb D call of TRBD1. Germline V CDR1 and CDR2: SGHDT, YYEEEE. CDR3 size: 13 residues. The CDR3 sequence: CASRSQARGEAFF.

This chain joins TRBV2 and TRBJ2-7; TCRdb returns TRBD1, unconfirmable since there is no DNA. The CDR3 totals 14 residues. CDR1 and CDR2 (germline): SNHLY, FYNNEI. CDR3 loop: CASNEGDIYYEQYF.

The rearrangement joins TRBV27 to TRBJ1-2; TCRdb lists TRBD1, though no DNA is available to test this call. The CDR3 has 15 residues. From germline, CDR1 is MNHEY and CDR2 SMNVEV (reference sequence). The CDR3 is CASSSNRVVNYGYTF.

V is TRBV10-3 and J is TRBJ2-1; TCRdb indicates TRBD2, and absent DNA this call remains unverified. CDR3 length equals 16 residues. From germline, CDR1 is ENHRY and CDR2 SYGVKD. The CDR3 sequence: CAISESTDFSYNEQFF.

This sequence joins TRBV28 and TRBJ2-1; TCRdb proposes TRBD1, but this gene call is untestable without DNA. CDR1 and CDR2 from the germline V gene are MDHEN and SYDVKM. The CDR3 has 15 residues. The CDR3 loop reads CASSLGTAVYNEQFF. The variable domain in full, with the rest retrieved from reference TRBV28 and TRBJ2-1, is DVKVTQSSRYLVKRTGEKVFLECVQDMDHENMFWYRQDPGLGLRLIYFSYDVKMKEKGDIPEGYSVSREKKERFSLILESASTNQTSMYLCASSLGTAVYNEQFFGPGTRLTVL.

The J gene is TRBJ2-1, the V gene TRBV15. The CDR3 has 11 amino acids. Germline V lookup: CDR1 LNHNV, CDR2 YYDKDF (reference sequence). The CDR3 sequence: CATSRASEQFF.

The chain couples TRBV27 to TRBJ2-3; the TCRdb call, TRBD1, lacks DNA for checking. The CDR3 extends over 14 amino acids. The V gene's germline CDR1 is MNHEY and CDR2 SMNVEV (reference sequence). The CDR3 loop reads CASSPARSTDTQYF.

The chain is built from TRBV20-1 and TRBJ1-2; TCRdb designates TRBD1, a call that cannot be tested without DNA. Per the germline V gene, CDR1 is DFQATT and CDR2 is SNEGSKA (reference sequence). The CDR3 contains 15 residues. CDR3: CSARDLEGASYGYTF.

The V and J genes are TRBV9 and TRBJ1-2. Looked up from germline, CDR1 is SGDLS and CDR2 is YYNGEE. CDR3 length: 15 amino acids. CDR3 in amino acids: CASSPRREGYYGYTF. The full variable domain, its missing parts supplied by reference TRBV9 and TRBJ1-2, is DSGVTQTPKHLITATGQRVTLRCSPRSGDLSVYWYQQSLDQGLQFLIQYYNGEERAKGNILERFSAQQFPDLHSELNLSSLELGDSALYFCASSPRREGYYGYTFGSGTRLTVV.

This chain links TRBV6-5 with TRBJ1-1. Germline V gene lookup returns CDR1 MNHEY and CDR2 SVGAGI. The CDR3 loop spans 13 amino acids. CDR3 region: CASSYSENTEAFF.

The V and J genes are TRBV29-1 and TRBJ2-3; the D call from TCRdb, TRBD1, cannot be confirmed without DNA. Germline lookup yields CDR1 SQVTM and CDR2 ANQGSEA. The CDR3 runs 13 residues. The chain's CDR3 is CSAATGPTDTQYF.

This chain's CDR3 is CASSEFGNREQYF. This chain links TRBV25-1 with TRBJ2-7. Germline V CDR1 and CDR2: MGHDK, SYGVNS. The CDR3 sequence is 13 residues long.

The rearrangement uses TRBV7-6 and TRBJ1-1. The CDR3 is 13 amino acids. In germline, CDR1 is SGHVS, CDR2 FNYEAQ. CDR3 in amino acids: CASSLNTHTEAFF.